This T cell receptor beta chain came from a study of blood T cell repertoires in COVID-19. Study background: T cells, B-cell-depleted T cells, or PBMCs supplied cDNA or gDNA.

Seattle patient enrollment occurred during active infection, with longitudinal follow-up thereafter. Original analysis: It was from reference gene primer amplification that nucleated cell counts were estimated. The data were produced by immunoSEQ multiplex PCR, yet TCRdb's version contains in-frame clones alone and is incomplete. V and J calls and clone size are copied from that table; D and trimming were computed from the DNA. Of around 300,000 clones in the sample, 75% to 90% were seen once. The specimen sequenced was peripheral blood. This clonotype was sampled from a woman aged 50 to 65 with COVID-19, enrolled during active disease.

DNA for the CDR3: TGTGCCACCAGCAGACTCAGGTTCACAGATACGCAGTATTTT. This codes for CATSRLRFTDTQYF. V and J are TRBV15 and TRBJ2-3; D is ambiguous. Per the germline V gene, CDR1 is LNHNV and CDR2 is YYDKDF (reference sequence). Trimming pared 2 bases from V and 2 bases from J, leaving 8 bases between. The CDR3 totals 14 residues.